A single sample is the source of the 5 T cell receptor beta chains below, sequenced in a study of T cells expressing NK-cell markers. TCRdb reprocessed the 5' RACE reads; each CDR3 protein has one entry and no DNA is given. Recorded for this sample: 200,000 to 300,000 distinct CDR3 sequences. Sequencing was carried out using blood T cells: a sorted CD56 or NKG2C T cell subset, CD4+ or CD8+ T cells, or bulk PBMC T cells (not recorded which). The source is a young man in good health.

The chain links TRBV11-2 to TRBJ2-1; the D call from TCRdb, TRBD2, cannot be confirmed without DNA. CDR3 length: 17 residues. The V gene's germline CDR1 is SGHAT and CDR2 FQNNGV. CDR3 in amino acids: CASSSLGAGGLYNEQFF.

The V and J genes are TRBV7-7 and TRBJ2-5; TCRdb selects TRBD1, and the lack of DNA leaves this call unchecked. Germline V gene sequence: CDR1 SSHAT, CDR2 FNYEAQ (reference sequence). This CDR3 region has 13 residues. This CDR3 is CASSSLPGETQYF.

This CDR3 reads CASSLRGPGNTIYF. The V and J genes are TRBV7-2 and TRBJ1-3. Germline V lookup: CDR1 SGHTA, CDR2 FQGNSA. This CDR3 contains 14 residues.

The gene calls are TRBV12-3 or TRBV12-4 and TRBJ1-2; TCRdb picks TRBD1, but there is no DNA to check that call. CDR3 length: 14 residues. The CDR3: CASSSTSGMNGYTF.

The V and J genes are TRBV7-9 and TRBJ1-6. The CDR3 runs to 14 residues. The germline CDR1 and CDR2 sequences are SEHNR and FQNEAQ (reference sequence). The CDR3 region is CASSLNSYNSPLHF. The full variable domain, rest sourced from reference TRBV7-9 and TRBJ1-6, is DTGVSQNPRHKITKRGQNVTFRCDPISEHNRLYWYRQTLGQGPEFLTYFQNEAQLEKSRLLSDRFSAERPKGSFSTLEIQRTEQGDSAMYLCASSLNSYNSPLHFGNGTRLTVT.